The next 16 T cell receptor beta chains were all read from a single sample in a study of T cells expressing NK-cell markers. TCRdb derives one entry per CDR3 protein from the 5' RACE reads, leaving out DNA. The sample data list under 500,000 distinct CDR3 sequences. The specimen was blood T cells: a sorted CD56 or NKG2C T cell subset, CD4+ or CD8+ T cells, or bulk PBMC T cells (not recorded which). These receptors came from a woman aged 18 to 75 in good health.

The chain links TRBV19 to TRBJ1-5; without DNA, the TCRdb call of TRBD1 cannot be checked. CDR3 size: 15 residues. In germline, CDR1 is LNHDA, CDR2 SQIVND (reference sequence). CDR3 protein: CASSIDGGGYQPQHF.

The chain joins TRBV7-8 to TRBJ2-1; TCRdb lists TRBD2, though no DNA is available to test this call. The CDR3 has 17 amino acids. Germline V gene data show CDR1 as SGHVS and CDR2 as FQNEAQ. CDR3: CASSSRTSGRSYNEQFF. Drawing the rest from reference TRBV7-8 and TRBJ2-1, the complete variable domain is GAGVSQSPRYKVAKRGQDVALRCDPISGHVSLFWYQQALGQGPEFLTYFQNEAQLDKSGLPSDRFFAERPEGSVSTLKIQRTQQEDSAVYLCASSSRTSGRSYNEQFFGPGTRLTVL.

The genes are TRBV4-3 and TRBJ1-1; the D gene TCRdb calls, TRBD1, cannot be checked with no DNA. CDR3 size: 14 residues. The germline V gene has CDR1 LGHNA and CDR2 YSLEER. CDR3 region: CASSLDGGDGKAFF.

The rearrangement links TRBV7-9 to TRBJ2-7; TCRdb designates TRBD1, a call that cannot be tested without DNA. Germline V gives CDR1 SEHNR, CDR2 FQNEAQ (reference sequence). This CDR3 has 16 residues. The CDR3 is CASSSAFFRESYEQYF.

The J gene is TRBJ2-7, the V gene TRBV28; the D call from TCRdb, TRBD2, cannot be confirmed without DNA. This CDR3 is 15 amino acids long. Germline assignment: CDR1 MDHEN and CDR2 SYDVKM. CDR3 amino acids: CASDSGSNLPHEQYF.

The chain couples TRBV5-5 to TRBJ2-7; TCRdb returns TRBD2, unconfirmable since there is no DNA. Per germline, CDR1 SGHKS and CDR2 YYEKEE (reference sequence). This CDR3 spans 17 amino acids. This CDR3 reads CASSFSLRTLKGYEQYF.

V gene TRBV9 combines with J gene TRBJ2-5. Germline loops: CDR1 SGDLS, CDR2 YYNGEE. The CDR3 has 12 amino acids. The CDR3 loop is CASSVAGETQYF. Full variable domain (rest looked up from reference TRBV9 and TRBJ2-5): DSGVTQTPKHLITATGQRVTLRCSPRSGDLSVYWYQQSLDQGLQFLIQYYNGEERAKGNILERFSAQQFPDLHSELNLSSLELGDSALYFCASSVAGETQYFGPGTRLLVL.

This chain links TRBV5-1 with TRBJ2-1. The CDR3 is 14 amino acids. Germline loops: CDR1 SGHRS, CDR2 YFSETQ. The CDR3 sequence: CASSWTPPTNEQFF.

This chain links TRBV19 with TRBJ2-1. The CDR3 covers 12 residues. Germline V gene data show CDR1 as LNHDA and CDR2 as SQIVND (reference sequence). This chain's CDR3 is CASSIWGNEQFF.

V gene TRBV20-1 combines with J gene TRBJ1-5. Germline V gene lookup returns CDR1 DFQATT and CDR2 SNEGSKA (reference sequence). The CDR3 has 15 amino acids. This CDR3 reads CSARGSIYSNQPQHF.

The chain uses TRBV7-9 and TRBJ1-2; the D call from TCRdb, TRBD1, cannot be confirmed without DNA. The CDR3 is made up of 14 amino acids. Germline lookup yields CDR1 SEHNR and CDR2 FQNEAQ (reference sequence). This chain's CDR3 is CASSSRQDPDSYTF.

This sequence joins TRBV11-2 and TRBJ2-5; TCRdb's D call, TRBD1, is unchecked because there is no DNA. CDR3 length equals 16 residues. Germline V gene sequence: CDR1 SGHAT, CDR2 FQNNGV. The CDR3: CASSFPPTERKATQYF.

The CDR3 loop reads CASSFTSSYNSPLHF. The genes are TRBV27 and TRBJ1-6. From germline, CDR1 is MNHEY and CDR2 SMNVEV (reference sequence). The CDR3 consists of 15 residues.

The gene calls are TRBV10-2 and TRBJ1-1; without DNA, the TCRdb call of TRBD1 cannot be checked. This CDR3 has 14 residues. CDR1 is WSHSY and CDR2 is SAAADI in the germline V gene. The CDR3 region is CASRDKDRVGEAFF.

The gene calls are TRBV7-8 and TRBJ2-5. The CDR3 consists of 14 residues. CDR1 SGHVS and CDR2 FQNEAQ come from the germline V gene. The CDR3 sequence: CASNEKGYQETQYF.

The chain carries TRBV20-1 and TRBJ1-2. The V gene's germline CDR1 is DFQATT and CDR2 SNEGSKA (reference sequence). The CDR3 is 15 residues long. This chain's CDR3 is CSARLRPAANYGYTF.